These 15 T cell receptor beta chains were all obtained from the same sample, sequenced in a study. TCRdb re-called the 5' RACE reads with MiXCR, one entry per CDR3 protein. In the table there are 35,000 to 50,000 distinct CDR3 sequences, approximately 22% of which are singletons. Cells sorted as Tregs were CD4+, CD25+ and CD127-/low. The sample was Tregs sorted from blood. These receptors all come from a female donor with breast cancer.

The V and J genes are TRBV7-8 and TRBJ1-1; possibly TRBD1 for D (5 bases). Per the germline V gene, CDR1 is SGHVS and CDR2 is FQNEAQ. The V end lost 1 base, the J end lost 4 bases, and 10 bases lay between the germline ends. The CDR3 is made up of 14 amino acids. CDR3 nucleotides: TGTGCCAGCAGCTTAGATTCGGGGGGCACTGAAGCTTTCTTT. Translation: CASSLDSGGTEAFF.

The CDR3 loop is CASSAPGQGLDTQYF. In DNA form, the CDR3 reads TGTGCCAGCAGCGCGCCGGGACAGGGATTGGATACGCAGTATTTT. The genes are TRBV5-6 and TRBJ2-3; TRBD1 matches at 9 bases. V was pared by 4 bases and J by 6 bases, with 9 bases of the junction left unmatched. The CDR3 consists of 15 residues. CDR1 SGHDT and CDR2 YYEEEE come from the germline V gene.

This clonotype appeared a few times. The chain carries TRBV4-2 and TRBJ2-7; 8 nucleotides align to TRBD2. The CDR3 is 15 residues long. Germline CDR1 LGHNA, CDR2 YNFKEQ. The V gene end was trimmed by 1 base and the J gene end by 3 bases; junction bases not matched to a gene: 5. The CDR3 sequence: CASSQGGGGLYEQYF. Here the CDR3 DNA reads TGTGCCAGCAGCCAAGGGGGCGGGGGGCTCTACGAGCAGTACTTC.

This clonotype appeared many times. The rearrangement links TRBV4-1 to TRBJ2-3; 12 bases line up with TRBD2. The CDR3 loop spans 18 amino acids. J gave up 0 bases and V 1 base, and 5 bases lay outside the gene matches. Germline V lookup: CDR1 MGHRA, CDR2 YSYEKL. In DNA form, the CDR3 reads TGCGCCAGCAGCCAAGTACAGGGGACTAGCGGGAGCACAGATACGCAGTATTTT. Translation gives CASSQVQGTSGSTDTQYF.

The CDR3 region is CASSPDRGFYEQYF. The CDR3 nucleotides are TGTGCCAGCAGCCCCGACAGGGGGTTTTACGAGCAGTACTTC. V and J are TRBV14 and TRBJ2-7; TRBD1 matches 9 bases. This CDR3 contains 14 residues. Germline V lookup: CDR1 SGHDN, CDR2 FVKESK. The trim removed 4 bases at V and 4 bases at J, leaving 5 bases unmatched.

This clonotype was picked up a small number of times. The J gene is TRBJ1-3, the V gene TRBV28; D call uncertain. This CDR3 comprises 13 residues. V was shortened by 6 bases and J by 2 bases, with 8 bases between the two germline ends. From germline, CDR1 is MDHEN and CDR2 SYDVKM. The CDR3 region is CASRKAAGNTIYF. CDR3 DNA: TGTGCCAGCAGAAAAGCAGCTGGAAACACCATATATTTT. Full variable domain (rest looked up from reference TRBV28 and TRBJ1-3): DVKVTQSSRYLVKRTGEKVFLECVQDMDHENMFWYRQDPGLGLRLIYFSYDVKMKEKGDIPEGYSVSREKKERFSLILESASTNQTSMYLCASRKAAGNTIYFGEGSWLTVV.

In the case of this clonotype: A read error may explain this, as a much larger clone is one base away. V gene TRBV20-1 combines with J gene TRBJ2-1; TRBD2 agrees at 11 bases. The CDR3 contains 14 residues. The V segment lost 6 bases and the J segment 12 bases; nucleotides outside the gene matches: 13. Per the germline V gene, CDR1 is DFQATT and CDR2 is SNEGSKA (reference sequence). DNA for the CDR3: TGCAGTGCAAAAGACGGGACTAGCGGAAACTGGCAGTTCTTC. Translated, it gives CSAKDGTSGNWQFF.

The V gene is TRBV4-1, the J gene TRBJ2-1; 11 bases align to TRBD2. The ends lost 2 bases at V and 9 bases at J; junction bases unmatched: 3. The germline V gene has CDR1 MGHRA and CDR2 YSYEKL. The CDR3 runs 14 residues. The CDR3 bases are TGCGCCAGCAGCCAATTACTAGCGGGAGTTGAGCAGTTCTTC. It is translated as CASSQLLAGVEQFF.

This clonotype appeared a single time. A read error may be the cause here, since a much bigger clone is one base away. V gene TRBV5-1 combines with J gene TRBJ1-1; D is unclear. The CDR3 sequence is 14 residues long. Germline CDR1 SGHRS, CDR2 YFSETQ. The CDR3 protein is CASSFSHTNTEAFF. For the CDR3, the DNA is TGTGCCAGCAGCTTCTCCCATACGAACACTGAAGCTTTCTTT.

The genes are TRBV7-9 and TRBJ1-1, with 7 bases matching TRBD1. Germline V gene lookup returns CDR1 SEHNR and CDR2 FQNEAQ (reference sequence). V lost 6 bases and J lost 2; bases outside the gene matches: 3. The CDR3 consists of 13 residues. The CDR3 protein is CASRRDSNTEAFF. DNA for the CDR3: TGTGCCAGCAGAAGGGACAGTAACACTGAAGCTTTCTTT.

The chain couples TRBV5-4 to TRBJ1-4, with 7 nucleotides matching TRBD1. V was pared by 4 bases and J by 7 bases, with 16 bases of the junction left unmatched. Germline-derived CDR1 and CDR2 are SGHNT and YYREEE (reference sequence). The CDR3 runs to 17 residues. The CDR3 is CASSHTVTGRVTEKLFF. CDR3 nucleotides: TGTGCCAGCAGCCATACGGTGACAGGGCGCGTCACTGAAAAACTGTTTTTT.

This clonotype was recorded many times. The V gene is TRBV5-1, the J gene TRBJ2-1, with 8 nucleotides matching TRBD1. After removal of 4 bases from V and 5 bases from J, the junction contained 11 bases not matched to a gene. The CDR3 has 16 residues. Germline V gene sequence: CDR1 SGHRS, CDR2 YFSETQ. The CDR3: CASSQTPGQVNNEQFF. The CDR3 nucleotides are TGCGCCAGCAGCCAAACTCCGGGACAGGTCAACAATGAGCAGTTCTTC.

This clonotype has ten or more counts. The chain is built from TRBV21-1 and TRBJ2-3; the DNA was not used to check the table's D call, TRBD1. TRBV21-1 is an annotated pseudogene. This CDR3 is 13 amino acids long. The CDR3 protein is CASSTGGTDTQYF. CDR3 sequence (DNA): TGTGCCAGCAGCACGGGGGGCACAGATACGCAGTATTTT.

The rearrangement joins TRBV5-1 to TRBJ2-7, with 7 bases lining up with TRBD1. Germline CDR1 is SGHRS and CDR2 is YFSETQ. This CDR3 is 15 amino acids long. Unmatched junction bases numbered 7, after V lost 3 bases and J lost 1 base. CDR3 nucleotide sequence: TGCGCCAGCAGCTCGACAGGGTTGAGGTCCTACGAGCAGTACTTC. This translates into CASSSTGLRSYEQYF.

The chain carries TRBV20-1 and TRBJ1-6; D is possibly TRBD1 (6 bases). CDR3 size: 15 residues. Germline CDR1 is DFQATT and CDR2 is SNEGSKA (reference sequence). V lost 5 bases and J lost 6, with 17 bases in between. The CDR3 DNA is TGCAGTGCTCTCGACCCACAGGGTTTTAATTCACCCCTCCACTTT. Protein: CSALDPQGFNSPLHF.